This record concerns one TCR beta chain sequence. Unique molecular identifiers were incorporated when the TCRbeta library was constructed. One entry per CDR3 protein, called by TCRdb with MiXCR from the PCR reads. The sample includes 400,000 to 500,000 distinct CDR3 sequences, roughly a tenth of them seen just once. The entry originates in a study of T-cell reconstitution after alpha-beta-depleted transplantation in children. The CDR3 runs to 14 residues. Germline V gene data show CDR1 as LGHNA and CDR2 as YNFKEQ. Trimming cost V 1 base and J 7 bases, with 11 bases left between them. This sequence was found in a human donor who donated a stem cell graft to a child with acute myeloid leukemia. The chain employs TRBV4-2 and TRBJ2-1; possible D gene TRBD1, 6 bases. The input for sequencing was PBMCs from the stem cell graft donor, taken from the stem cell graft. CDR3 sequence (DNA): TGTGCCAGCAGCCAAGCCGGGACACTAAATGAGCAGTTCTTC. Translating it yields CASSQAGTLNEQFF.